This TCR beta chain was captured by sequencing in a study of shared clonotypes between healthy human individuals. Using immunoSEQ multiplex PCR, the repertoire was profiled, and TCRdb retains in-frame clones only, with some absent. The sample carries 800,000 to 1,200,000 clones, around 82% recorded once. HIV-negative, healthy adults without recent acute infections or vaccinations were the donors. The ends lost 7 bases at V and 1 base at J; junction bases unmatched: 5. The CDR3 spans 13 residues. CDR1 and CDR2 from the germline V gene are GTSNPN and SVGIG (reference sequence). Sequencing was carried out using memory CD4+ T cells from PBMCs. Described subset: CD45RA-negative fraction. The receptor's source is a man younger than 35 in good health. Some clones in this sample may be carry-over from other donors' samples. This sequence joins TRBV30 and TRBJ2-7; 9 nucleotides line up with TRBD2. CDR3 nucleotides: TGTGCCTCAGGAAGCGGGGGGTCCTACGAGCAGTACTTC. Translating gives CASGSGGSYEQYF.